Below, 23 T cell receptor beta chains from the same sample are listed, as sequenced in a study of T-cell memory formation after mild COVID-19. TCRdb analysed the 5' RACE reads with MiXCR anew, one entry per CDR3 protein. The sample has about 190,000 distinct CDR3 sequences, roughly 18% seen once. Material: PBMCs or a T cell subset sorted from them (not recorded which). These receptors were collected from an adult woman who had mild COVID-19 (a few samples of this study predate the infection). Cell type and time point are not known.

This clonotype has only a few counts. This chain connects TRBV7-9 to TRBJ1-1; D unclear. Between the trimmed V and J ends, which lost 5 bases and 5 bases, there was a span of 6 bases. The germline V gene has CDR1 SEHNR and CDR2 FQNEAQ (reference sequence). The CDR3 is 11 amino acids. As DNA, the CDR3 is TGTGCCAGCAGCGTAGAAACTGAAGCTTTCTTT. Residues: CASSVETEAFF.

The chain has TRBV9 and TRBJ1-6, with D possibly matching TRBD1 (5 bases). The CDR3 length is 14 residues. Germline values: CDR1 SGDLS, CDR2 YYNGEE. The germline V and J ends were trimmed by 4 bases and 9 bases, with 14 bases remaining between them. This CDR3 is CASSPRDGLSPLHF. The CDR3 DNA reads as TGTGCCAGCAGCCCTCGGGACGGACTTTCACCCCTCCACTTT.

This rearrangement joins TRBV5-1 to TRBJ2-1; tentatively, D is TRBD1 or TRBD2 (6 bases each). The CDR3 is 15 amino acids. The V end was cut by 3 bases, the J end by 9 bases, with 19 bases between. The V gene's germline CDR1 is SGHRS and CDR2 YFSETQ. This CDR3 reads CASSSEGQPGGEQFF. In DNA, the CDR3 is TGCGCCAGCAGCTCGGAAGGACAGCCCGGGGGTGAGCAGTTCTTC.

J is TRBJ2-1 and V is TRBV20-1; no firm D call. V was pared by 6 bases and J by 7 bases, with 10 bases between. Germline lookup yields CDR1 DFQATT and CDR2 SNEGSKA (reference sequence). The CDR3 spans 11 residues. CDR3 amino acids: CSARRWNEQFF. CDR3 DNA sequence: TGCAGTGCGCGAAGGTGGAATGAGCAGTTCTTC.

This clonotype occurred a few times. This rearrangement joins TRBV27 to TRBJ2-5; D is tentatively TRBD1 or TRBD2 (5 bases each). The CDR3 has 14 amino acids. Germline V gene lookup returns CDR1 MNHEY and CDR2 SMNVEV (reference sequence). V shed 3 bases and J shed 5 bases, with 13 bases lying between them. The CDR3 sequence is CASSFSGPRETQYF. The CDR3 coding sequence is TGTGCCAGCAGTTTCTCGGGGCCCCGGGAGACCCAGTACTTC.

This clonotype occurred a few times. The chain couples TRBV7-9 to TRBJ1-4, with a possible D match to TRBD1 (5 bases). V lost 8 bases and J lost 5, with 18 bases in between. Germline CDR1 SEHNR, CDR2 FQNEAQ (reference sequence). This CDR3 has 15 residues. The CDR3 coding sequence is TGTGCCAGCCTAAACCGGGGCGCTTCAAATGAAAAACTGTTTTTT. Its translation: CASLNRGASNEKLFF.

This clonotype occurred a few times. This chain links TRBV12-3 or TRBV12-4 with TRBJ2-7, with TRBD2 matching 7 bases. V lost 3 bases, J lost 2 bases, and 4 bases stayed unmatched. This CDR3 has 14 amino acids. CDR3 nucleotides: TGTGCCAGCAGTTTTTTTGCGGGGGCCTACGAGCAGTACTTC. Encoded protein: CASSFFAGAYEQYF.

The J gene is TRBJ1-1, the V gene TRBV12-3 or TRBV12-4, with 8 bases that match TRBD1. J gave up 3 bases and V 7 bases, and 10 bases lay outside the gene matches. There are 15 residues in the CDR3. The CDR3 region has the DNA TGTGCCAGCAATAAAGGACAGGGCATGGACACTGAAGCTTTCTTT. It codes for CASNKGQGMDTEAFF.

This clonotype was picked up many times. The chain is built from TRBV12-3 or TRBV12-4 and TRBJ2-3, with 10 bases aligning to TRBD2. The CDR3 has 15 amino acids. Trimming at V came to 3 bases and at J to 4 bases, leaving 4 bases not matched to a gene. CDR3 region: CASSFRAGGPDTQYF. The CDR3 DNA is TGTGCCAGCAGTTTCAGAGCGGGAGGGCCAGATACGCAGTATTTT.

This chain links TRBV6-5 with TRBJ1-6; unclear D gene. Germline loops: CDR1 MNHEY, CDR2 SVGAGI. CDR3 size: 17 residues. V lost 6 bases to trimming and J lost 0 bases, with 15 bases between them. CDR3 coding DNA: TGTGCCAGCAGGGTGAATGGCCTCAGCTCCTATAATTCACCCCTCCACTTT. Amino acids: CASRVNGLSSYNSPLHF.

There are many counts of this clonotype. The chain recombines TRBV24-1 with TRBJ2-7, with 10 bases fitting TRBD1. The length of the CDR3 is 13 residues. Unmatched junction bases numbered 2, after V lost 4 bases and J lost 6 bases. The germline CDR1 and CDR2 sequences are KGHDR and SFDVKD. For the CDR3, the DNA is TGTGCCACCAGTGAGTGGACAGGGGGCGAGCAGTACTTC. Protein sequence: CATSEWTGGEQYF.

This clonotype was picked up a small number of times. This chain uses TRBV24-1 with TRBJ1-5, with TRBD1 matching 9 bases. J lost 14 bases, V lost 1 base, and 5 bases had no gene match. This CDR3 comprises 13 residues. Germline lookup yields CDR1 KGHDR and CDR2 SFDVKD. The CDR3 here is CATSDLGQGPEHF. The CDR3 region has the DNA TGTGCCACCAGTGATTTAGGACAGGGGCCTGAGCATTTT.

The chain carries TRBV12-3 or TRBV12-4 and TRBJ1-4; no clear D. This CDR3 region has 14 residues. V lost 6 bases, J lost 5 bases, and 13 bases lay in between. The CDR3 DNA reads as TGTGCCAGCAGCCCGGTCTCGGGAAATGAAAAACTGTTTTTT. Translated, it gives CASSPVSGNEKLFF.

The chain carries TRBV5-5 and TRBJ1-5; D not resolved. Trimming shortened V by 0 bases and J by 3 bases, and 10 bases separated the two germline ends. Germline lookup yields CDR1 SGHKS and CDR2 YYEKEE (reference sequence). The CDR3 covers 15 residues. The CDR3 DNA is TGTGCCAGCAGCTTGGATGGCCAGACCAATCAGCCCCAGCATTTT. This encodes CASSLDGQTNQPQHF.

The rearrangement joins TRBV28 to TRBJ2-3; 12 bases map to TRBD2. With V trimmed by 1 base and J by 2 bases, 4 bases remained unmatched. Germline V lookup: CDR1 MDHEN, CDR2 SYDVKM. CDR3 length equals 17 residues. CDR3 sequence: CASSLFSSGGATDTQYF. CDR3 coding DNA: TGTGCCAGCAGTTTATTCTCTAGCGGGGGGGCCACAGATACGCAGTATTTT. The variable domain in full, with the rest retrieved from reference TRBV28 and TRBJ2-3, is DVKVTQSSRYLVKRTGEKVFLECVQDMDHENMFWYRQDPGLGLRLIYFSYDVKMKEKGDIPEGYSVSREKKERFSLILESASTNQTSMYLCASSLFSSGGATDTQYFGPGTRLTVL.

The chain couples TRBV5-4 to TRBJ2-1; 12 nucleotides agree with TRBD2. Germline V gene data show CDR1 as SGHNT and CDR2 as YYREEE (reference sequence). The CDR3 loop spans 16 amino acids. V shed 1 base and J 8 bases; nucleotides not matched to a gene: 7. CDR3 in DNA: TGTGCCAGCAGCTTGACTAGCGGGAGGCCCTCCGATGAGCAGTTCTTC. Its translation is CASSLTSGRPSDEQFF.

There are a few counts of this clonotype. The V call is TRBV4-1, the J call TRBJ1-2; TRBD1 aligns across 9 bases. The CDR3 is made up of 14 amino acids. Unmatched junction bases numbered 5, after V lost 5 bases and J lost 4 bases. CDR1 is MGHRA, CDR2 YSYEKL, per germline. This CDR3 reads CASSSRDRAYGYTF. The CDR3 nucleotides read TGCGCCAGCAGCAGCCGGGACAGGGCCTATGGCTACACCTTC.

The sample holds a few counts of this clonotype. This chain connects TRBV3-1 to TRBJ1-2; D is possibly TRBD1 (6 bases). This CDR3 contains 16 residues. The germline V gene encodes CDR1 LGHDT and CDR2 YNNKEL (reference sequence). V was clipped by 3 bases and J by 7 bases, with 21 bases between them. CDR3 loop: CASSQNHREFSGGYTF. DNA of the CDR3: TGTGCCAGCAGCCAGAACCACAGGGAATTCTCTGGTGGCTACACCTTC. Looking up the rest from reference TRBV3-1 and TRBJ1-2 gives the full variable domain: DTAVSQTPKYLVTQMGNDKSIKCEQNLGHDTMYWYKQDSKKFLKIMFSYNNKELIINETVPNRFSPKSPDKAHLNLHINSLELGDSAVYFCASSQNHREFSGGYTFGSGTRLTVV.

The chain has TRBV4-3 and TRBJ2-2; TRBD2 is a possible D gene (6 bases). CDR1 and CDR2 from the germline V gene are LGHNA and YSLEER. Between the trimmed V and J ends, which lost 0 bases and 3 bases, there was a span of 11 bases. This CDR3 region has 16 residues. CDR3 loop: CASSQDQASDTGELFF. The CDR3 DNA is TGCGCCAGCAGCCAAGATCAGGCTAGCGACACCGGGGAGCTGTTTTTT.

The rearrangement links TRBV24-1 to TRBJ2-3; TRBD2 matches 7 bases. Germline CDR1 is KGHDR and CDR2 is SFDVKD. The length of the CDR3 is 15 residues. Germline trimming cut 7 bases from V and 2 bases from J; bases unmatched to any gene: 8. This chain's CDR3 is CATSIGAGDTDTQYF. The CDR3 nucleotides are TGTGCCACCAGCATCGGGGCGGGGGACACAGATACGCAGTATTTT.

In its sample, this clonotype was seen many times. The rearrangement uses TRBV19 and TRBJ2-7; 7 positions match TRBD2. The CDR3 runs 13 residues. Germline loops: CDR1 LNHDA, CDR2 SQIVND (reference sequence). J lost 2 bases, V lost 11 bases, and 9 bases had no gene match. CDR3 bases: TGTGCCTCAGCCTCGGGGGGAACCTACGAGCAGTACTTC. This codes for CASASGGTYEQYF.

This clonotype was detected ten times or more. V and J are TRBV7-2 and TRBJ1-1, with a weak D call TRBD1 (5 bases). The length of the CDR3 is 15 residues. V was trimmed by 4 bases and J by 4 bases, leaving 16 bases between them. Germline lookup yields CDR1 SGHTA and CDR2 FQGNSA. CDR3 sequence reads: CASSSPGGARTEAFF. CDR3 bases: TGTGCCAGCAGCTCCCCTGGCGGGGCCCGCACTGAAGCTTTCTTT. Complete variable domain (other parts from reference TRBV7-2 and TRBJ1-1): GAGVSQSPSNKVTEKGKDVELRCDPISGHTALYWYRQSLGQGLEFLIYFQGNSAPDKSGLPSDRFSAERTGGSVSTLTIQRTQQEDSAVYLCASSSPGGARTEAFFGQGTRLTVV.

This clonotype was observed many times. The rearrangement links TRBV5-1 to TRBJ1-6, with D possibly matching TRBD1 (6 bases). Germline-derived CDR1 and CDR2 are SGHRS and YFSETQ. This CDR3 comprises 14 residues. V gave up 1 base and J gave up 10 bases, with 12 bases separating them. CDR3: CASSLRGDTSPLHF. CDR3 nucleotide sequence: TGCGCCAGCAGCTTGAGGGGGGACACCTCACCCCTCCACTTT.